This paragraph covers one T cell receptor (beta chain) sequence. Generated by immunoSEQ multiplex PCR, the TCRdb table keeps only in-frame clones and is missing some. The sample records 330,000 or so clones, roughly 90% being singletons. Seattle participants joined during active infection and were tracked over time. This entry comes from a study of blood T cell repertoires in COVID-19. Study-level background: Samples came from the United States, Italy and Spain, spanning acute and convalescent COVID-19. T cells, B-cell-depleted T cells, or PBMCs supplied cDNA or gDNA.

Germline CDR1 reads SEHNR; CDR2 reads FQNEAQ (reference sequence). The CDR3 is 11 residues long. The V end was cut by 5 bases, the J end by 9 bases, with 8 bases between. This TCR was sampled from a woman aged 60 to 75 with COVID-19, enrolled during active disease. Sequencing was carried out using peripheral blood. This chain joins TRBV7-9 and TRBJ2-1, with D possibly matching TRBD2 (6 bases). In nucleotides, the CDR3 is TGTGCCAGCAGCAGGGGACTTGAGCAGTTCTTC. Translation gives CASSRGLEQFF.